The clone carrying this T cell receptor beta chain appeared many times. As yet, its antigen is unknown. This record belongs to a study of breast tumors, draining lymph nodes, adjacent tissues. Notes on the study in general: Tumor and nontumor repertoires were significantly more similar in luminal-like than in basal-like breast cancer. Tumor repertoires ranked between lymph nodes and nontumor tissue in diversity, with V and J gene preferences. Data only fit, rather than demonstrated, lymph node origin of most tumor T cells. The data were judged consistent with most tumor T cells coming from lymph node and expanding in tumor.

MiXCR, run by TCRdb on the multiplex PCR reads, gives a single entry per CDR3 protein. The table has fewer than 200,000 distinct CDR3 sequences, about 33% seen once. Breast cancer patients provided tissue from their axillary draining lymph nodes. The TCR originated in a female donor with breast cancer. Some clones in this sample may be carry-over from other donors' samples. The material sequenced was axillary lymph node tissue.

This CDR3 reads CAISESGTGRKETQYF. The CDR3 region has the DNA TGTGCCATCAGTGAGTCGGGGACAGGGAGGAAAGAGACCCAGTACTTC. This chain uses TRBV10-3 with TRBJ2-5; 9 bases agree with TRBD1. Germline-derived CDR1 and CDR2 are ENHRY and SYGVKD. CDR3 length: 16 residues. With V trimmed by 0 bases and J by 3 bases, 5 bases remained unmatched.